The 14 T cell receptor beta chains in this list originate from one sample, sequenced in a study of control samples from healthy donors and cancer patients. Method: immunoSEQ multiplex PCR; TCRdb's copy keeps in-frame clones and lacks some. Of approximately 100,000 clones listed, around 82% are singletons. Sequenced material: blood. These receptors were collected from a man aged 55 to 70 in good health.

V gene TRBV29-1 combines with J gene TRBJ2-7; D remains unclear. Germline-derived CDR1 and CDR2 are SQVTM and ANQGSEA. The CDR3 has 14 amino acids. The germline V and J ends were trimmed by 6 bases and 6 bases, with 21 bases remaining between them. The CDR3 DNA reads TGCAGCGTCGACCCCGAGACCCCATCCGGCGAGCAGTACTTC. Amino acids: CSVDPETPSGEQYF.

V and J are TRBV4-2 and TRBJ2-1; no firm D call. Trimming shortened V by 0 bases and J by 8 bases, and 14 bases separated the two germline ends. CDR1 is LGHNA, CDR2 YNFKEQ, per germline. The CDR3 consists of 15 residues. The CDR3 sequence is CASSQDPPVRYEQFF. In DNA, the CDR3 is TGTGCCAGCAGCCAAGATCCACCGGTGCGATATGAGCAGTTCTTC.

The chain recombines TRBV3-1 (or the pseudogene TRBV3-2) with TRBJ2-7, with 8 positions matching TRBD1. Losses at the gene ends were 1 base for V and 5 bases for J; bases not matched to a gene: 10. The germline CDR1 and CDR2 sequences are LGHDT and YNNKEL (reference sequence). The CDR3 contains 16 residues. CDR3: CASSQAVDRVGNEQYF. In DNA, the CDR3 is TGTGCCAGCAGCCAAGCTGTGGACAGGGTTGGCAACGAGCAGTACTTC.

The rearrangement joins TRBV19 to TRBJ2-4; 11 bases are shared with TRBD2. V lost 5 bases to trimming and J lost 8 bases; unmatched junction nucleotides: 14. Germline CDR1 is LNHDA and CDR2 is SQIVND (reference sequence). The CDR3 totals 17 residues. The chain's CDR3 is CASSSGGTSGGRDIQYF. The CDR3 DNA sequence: TGTGCCAGTAGTTCAGGTGGTACTAGCGGGGGACGGGACATTCAGTACTTC.

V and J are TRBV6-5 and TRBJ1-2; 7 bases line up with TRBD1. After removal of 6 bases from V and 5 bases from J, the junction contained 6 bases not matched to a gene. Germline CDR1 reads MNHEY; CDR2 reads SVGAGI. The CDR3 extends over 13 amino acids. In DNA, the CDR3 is TGTGCCAGCAGGGACAGGAGGCTTTATGGCTACACCTTC. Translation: CASRDRRLYGYTF.

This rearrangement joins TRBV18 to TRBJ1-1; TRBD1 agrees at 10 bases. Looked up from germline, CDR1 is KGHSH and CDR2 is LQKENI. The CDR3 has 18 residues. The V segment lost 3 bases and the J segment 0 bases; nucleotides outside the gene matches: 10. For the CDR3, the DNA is TGTGCCAGCTCACCGTACCGACAGGGGGCCGTCATGAACACTGAAGCTTTCTTT. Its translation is CASSPYRQGAVMNTEAFF. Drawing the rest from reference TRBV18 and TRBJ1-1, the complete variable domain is NAGVMQNPRHLVRRRGQEARLRCSPMKGHSHVYWYRQLPEEGLKFMVYLQKENIIDESGMPKERFSAEFPKEGPSILRIQQVVRGDSAAYFCASSPYRQGAVMNTEAFFGQGTRLTVV.

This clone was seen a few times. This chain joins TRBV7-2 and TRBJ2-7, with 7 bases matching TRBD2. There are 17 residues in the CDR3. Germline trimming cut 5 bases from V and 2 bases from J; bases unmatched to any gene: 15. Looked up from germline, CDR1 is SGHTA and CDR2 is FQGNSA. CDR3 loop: CASSKLLAAGSTYEQYF. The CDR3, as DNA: TGTGCCAGCAGCAAACTCTTGGCAGCGGGAAGCACCTACGAGCAGTACTTC.

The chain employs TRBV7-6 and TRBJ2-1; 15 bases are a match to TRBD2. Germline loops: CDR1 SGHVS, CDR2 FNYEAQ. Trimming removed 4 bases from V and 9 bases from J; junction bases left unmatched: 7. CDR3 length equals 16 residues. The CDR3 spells CASSSGTSGRRGEQFF. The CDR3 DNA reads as TGTGCCAGCAGCTCCGGGACTAGCGGGAGGAGGGGTGAGCAGTTCTTC.

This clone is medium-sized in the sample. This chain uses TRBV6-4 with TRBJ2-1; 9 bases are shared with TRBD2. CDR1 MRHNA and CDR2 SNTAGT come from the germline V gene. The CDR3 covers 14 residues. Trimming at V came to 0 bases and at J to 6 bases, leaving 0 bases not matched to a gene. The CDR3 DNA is TGTGCCAGCAGTGACTCTAGCGGGGGCAATGAGCAGTTCTTC. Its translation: CASSDSSGGNEQFF.

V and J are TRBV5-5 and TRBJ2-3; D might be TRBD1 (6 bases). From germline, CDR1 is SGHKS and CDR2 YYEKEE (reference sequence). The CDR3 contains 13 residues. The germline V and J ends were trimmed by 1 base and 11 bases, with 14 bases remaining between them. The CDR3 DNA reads TGTGCCAGCAGCTTGTCGAGGGACACGGGGCAGTATTTT. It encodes CASSLSRDTGQYF.

The CDR3 spells CASSQDQGRVHAGGREQFF. The CDR3 region has the DNA TGCGCCAGCAGCCAAGATCAGGGGCGGGTGCACGCGGGCGGGAGGGAGCAGTTCTTC. The chain combines TRBV4-1 with TRBJ2-1; 8 nucleotides match TRBD2. Germline CDR1 is MGHRA and CDR2 is YSYEKL. This CDR3 has 19 amino acids. V was clipped by 0 bases and J by 10 bases; unmatched bases: 20.

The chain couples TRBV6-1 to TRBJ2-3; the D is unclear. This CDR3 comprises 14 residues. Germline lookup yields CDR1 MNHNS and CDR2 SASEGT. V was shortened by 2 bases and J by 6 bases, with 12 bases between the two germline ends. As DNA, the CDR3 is TGTGCCAGCAGTGAATGGGCCAACATGGATACGCAGTATTTT. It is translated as CASSEWANMDTQYF.

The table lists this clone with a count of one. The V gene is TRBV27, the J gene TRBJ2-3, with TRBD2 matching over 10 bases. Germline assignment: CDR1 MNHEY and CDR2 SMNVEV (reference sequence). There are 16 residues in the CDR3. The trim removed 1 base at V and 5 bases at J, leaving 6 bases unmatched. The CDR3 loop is CASSLFPSGGGDTQYF. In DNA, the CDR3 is TGTGCCAGCAGTTTATTTCCTAGCGGGGGTGGAGATACGCAGTATTTT.

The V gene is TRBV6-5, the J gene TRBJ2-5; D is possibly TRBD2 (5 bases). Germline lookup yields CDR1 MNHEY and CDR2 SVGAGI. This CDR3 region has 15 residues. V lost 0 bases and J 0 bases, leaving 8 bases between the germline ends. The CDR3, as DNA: TGTGCCAGCAGTTACTCATGGCGGGACCAAGAGACCCAGTACTTC. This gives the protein CASSYSWRDQETQYF.